The sequence of this T cell receptor (beta chain) was determined in a study of CD8 T cells in Susac syndrome. Random hexamers primed reverse transcription of about 0.5 to 1 ug RNA. The TCR beta CDR3 was amplified by immunoSEQ multiplex PCR across 54 Vbeta, 13 Jbeta. TCRdb ran MiXCR on the immunoSEQ multiplex PCR reads and lists one entry per CDR3 protein. The sample includes about 120,000 distinct CDR3 sequences, more than 85% of them seen just once. This clonotype appeared a single time. The study used treatment-naive patients who had stable or active relapsing-remitting disease as multiple sclerosis controls. Negative isolation was used for CD8+ and CD4+ T cells, and FACS enrichment was applied to TEMRA cells. CDR1 SGHTA and CDR2 FQGTGA come from the germline V gene. J was trimmed by 8 bases and V by 5 bases; bases with no gene match: 16. CDR3 size: 16 residues.

The sequence came from a human donor with multiple sclerosis. The sequenced sample consisted of CD4+ T cells from PBMCs. This chain links TRBV7-3 with TRBJ1-2, with 8 bases identical to TRBD1. CDR3 protein: CASSPTKATGAGGYTF. The CDR3 nucleotides are TGTGCCAGCAGCCCTACCAAGGCGACAGGGGCTGGCGGCTACACCTTC.